A single sample gave rise to the 14 T cell receptor beta chains below, sequenced in a study of cytomegalovirus exposure and HLA in healthy donors (dated by TCRdb to 2017 to 2019). The method was the immunoSEQ multiplex PCR assay. Not all clones reach the TCRdb copy of this immuneACCESS table, which keeps in-frame sequences only. Checked studies attribute under half of the gap to unresolved V genes and leave the rest unexplained. The sample table shows hundreds of thousands of clones, and more than 85% are seen once. 12% of the sample is held by the ten biggest clonotypes. The sequencing sample was made of PBMCs. Source of these receptors: a man between 18 and 35 years old in good health and CMV-seropositive.

The CDR3: CASSSGSQETQYF. The CDR3 DNA reads as TGTGCCAGCAGCTCGGGATCCCAAGAGACCCAGTACTTC. The chain links TRBV2 to TRBJ2-5, with a possible D match to TRBD2 (5 bases). Trimming cost V 6 bases and J 1 base, with 9 bases left between them. The germline V gene has CDR1 SNHLY and CDR2 FYNNEI. The CDR3 sequence is 13 residues long.

This chain's CDR3 is CAISELAGGSYEQYF. The CDR3 DNA sequence: TGTGCCATCAGTGAACTAGCGGGAGGATCGTACGAGCAGTACTTC. The chain combines TRBV10-3 with TRBJ2-7, with TRBD2 identical over 12 bases. This CDR3 region has 15 residues. Germline V lookup: CDR1 ENHRY, CDR2 SYGVKD. The V segment lost 3 bases and the J segment 4 bases; nucleotides outside the gene matches: 4.

V and J are TRBV10-2 and TRBJ2-5; 11 bases agree with TRBD2. Losses at the gene ends were 2 bases for V and 4 bases for J; bases not matched to a gene: 0. Germline CDR1 WSHSY, CDR2 SAAADI. The CDR3 is 14 amino acids. The CDR3 spells CASSETSGRETQYF. As DNA, the CDR3 is TGCGCCAGCAGTGAGACTAGCGGGAGAGAGACCCAGTACTTC.

The chain combines TRBV7-3 with TRBJ2-3; 13 bases map to TRBD2. Per germline, CDR1 SGHTA and CDR2 FQGTGA. V lost 6 bases to trimming and J lost 5 bases; unmatched junction nucleotides: 8. This CDR3 is 16 amino acids long. This chain's CDR3 is CASRGRTSGREDTQYF. The CDR3 DNA reads TGTGCCAGCAGGGGCCGGACTAGCGGGAGAGAAGATACGCAGTATTTT.

This chain uses TRBV15 with TRBJ1-2; 9 nucleotides agree with TRBD1. Germline CDR1 and CDR2: LNHNV and YYDKDF (reference sequence). The V gene end was trimmed by 0 bases and the J gene end by 2 bases; junction bases not matched to a gene: 4. CDR3 length: 16 amino acids. CDR3 coding DNA: TGTGCCACCAGCAGAGATAGGACAGGGGCAAACTATGGCTACACCTTC. Translating it yields CATSRDRTGANYGYTF.

The J gene is TRBJ2-6, the V gene TRBV7-2, with D uncertain. CDR1 is SGHTA, CDR2 FQGNSA, per germline. V was clipped by 2 bases and J by 0 bases, with 5 bases between them. The CDR3 contains 15 residues. This CDR3 reads CASSLFNSGANVLTF. Here the CDR3 DNA reads TGTGCCAGCAGCTTATTCAACTCTGGGGCCAACGTCCTGACTTTC.

This chain links TRBV6-6 with TRBJ2-7, with D tentatively TRBD1 (6 bases). In germline, CDR1 is MNHNY, CDR2 SVGAGI (reference sequence). The V end lost 2 bases, the J end lost 7 bases, and 21 bases lay between the germline ends. The CDR3 length is 16 residues. The DNA of the CDR3 is TGTGCCAGCAGTTACACTGGACAGTTCTCCTCGCTTGAGCAGTACTTC. This codes for CASSYTGQFSSLEQYF.

The J gene is TRBJ1-1, the V gene TRBV2; TRBD1 is a possible D gene (6 bases). This CDR3 has 15 amino acids. Trimming cost V 6 bases and J 0 bases, with 14 bases left between them. Germline CDR1 is SNHLY and CDR2 is FYNNEI. The CDR3 DNA follows: TGTGCCAGCAGCAGGGACGGGGACATGAACACTGAAGCTTTCTTT. It is translated as CASSRDGDMNTEAFF.

This chain uses TRBV29-1 with TRBJ1-3, with D possibly TRBD1 on 6 matching bases. The V and J ends lost 3 bases and 0 bases respectively, with 9 bases between them. This CDR3 has 14 amino acids. Germline-derived CDR1 and CDR2 are SQVTM and ANQGSEA. The CDR3 region has the DNA TGCAGCGTTGACCTGACAGGCTCTGGAAACACCATATATTTT. Translated: CSVDLTGSGNTIYF.

The chain couples TRBV7-2 to TRBJ2-7, with 9 bases fitting TRBD2. The V gene end was trimmed by 3 bases and the J gene end by 3 bases; junction bases not matched to a gene: 3. Per germline, CDR1 SGHTA and CDR2 FQGNSA. The CDR3 covers 14 residues. The CDR3 spells CASSFGGRGYEQYF. CDR3 sequence (DNA): TGTGCCAGCAGCTTTGGCGGGAGGGGCTACGAGCAGTACTTC.

The gene calls are TRBV11-2 and TRBJ2-2, with D uncertain. CDR3 length: 14 residues. With 1 base removed from V and 8 bases from J, the gap between germline ends came to 11 bases. Germline loops: CDR1 SGHAT, CDR2 FQNNGV. CDR3 in DNA: TGTGCCAGCAGCTTAGTCAGGTCTGGGGGGGAGCTGTTTTTT. This gives the protein CASSLVRSGGELFF.

The chain employs TRBV10-3 and TRBJ2-2, with D perhaps matching TRBD2 (5 bases). Germline V gene lookup returns CDR1 ENHRY and CDR2 SYGVKD. This CDR3 contains 14 residues. With 8 bases removed from V and 1 base from J, the gap between germline ends came to 11 bases. CDR3 residues: CAIGGRGNTGELFF. The CDR3 region has the DNA TGTGCCATCGGCGGACGGGGGAACACCGGGGAGCTGTTTTTT.

The gene calls are TRBV2 and TRBJ2-4; D call uncertain. Germline V gene sequence: CDR1 SNHLY, CDR2 FYNNEI. Trimming shortened V by 1 base and J by 0 bases, and 10 bases separated the two germline ends. This CDR3 comprises 16 residues. DNA of the CDR3: TGTGCCAGCAGTGAAGGCCAGAACCCAGCCAAAAACATTCAGTACTTC. It specifies CASSEGQNPAKNIQYF.

The chain uses TRBV9 and TRBJ2-3, with D hard to call. The V and J ends lost 3 bases and 1 base respectively, with 12 bases between them. Germline CDR1 SGDLS, CDR2 YYNGEE. The CDR3 totals 15 residues. The CDR3 region is CASSGGGVRTDTQYF. In DNA, the CDR3 is TGTGCCAGCAGCGGCGGTGGGGTGCGCACAGATACGCAGTATTTT. Full variable domain (outside the CDR3, taken from reference TRBV9 and TRBJ2-3): DSGVTQTPKHLITATGQRVTLRCSPRSGDLSVYWYQQSLDQGLQFLIQYYNGEERAKGNILERFSAQQFPDLHSELNLSSLELGDSALYFCASSGGGVRTDTQYFGPGTRLTVL.